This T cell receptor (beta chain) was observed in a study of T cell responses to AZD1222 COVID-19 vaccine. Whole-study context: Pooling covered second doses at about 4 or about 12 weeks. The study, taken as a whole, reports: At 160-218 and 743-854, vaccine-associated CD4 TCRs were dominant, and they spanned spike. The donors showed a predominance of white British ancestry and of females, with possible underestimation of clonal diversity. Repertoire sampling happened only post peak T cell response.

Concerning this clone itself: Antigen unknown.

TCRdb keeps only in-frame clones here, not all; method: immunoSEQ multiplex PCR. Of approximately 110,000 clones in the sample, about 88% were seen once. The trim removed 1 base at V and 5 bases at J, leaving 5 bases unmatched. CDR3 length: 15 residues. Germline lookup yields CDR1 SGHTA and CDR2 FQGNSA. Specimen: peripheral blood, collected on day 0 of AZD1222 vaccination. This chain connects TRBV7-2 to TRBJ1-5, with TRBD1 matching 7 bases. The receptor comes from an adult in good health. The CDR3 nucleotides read TGTGCCAGCAGCTTAGATTGGACAGGTTATCAGCCCCAGCATTTT. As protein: CASSLDWTGYQPQHF.